These 25 T cell receptor beta chains came from one sample sequenced in a study of T cells in Graves' hyperthyroidism and ophthalmopathy. TCR beta CDR3 sequences were amplified from RNA transcripts. When the TCR CDR3 underwent first-round RT-PCR, the HTBI primer set was used. TCRdb reanalysed the multiplex PCR reads using MiXCR and keeps one entry per CDR3 protein. Among about 180,000 distinct CDR3 sequences, 8% to 9.5% were seen once, and the ten largest hold about 20%. The material sequenced was blood. Receptor source: a young woman with Graves' hyperthyroidism that later progressed to Graves' ophthalmopathy.

This clonotype was counted ten times or more. The V gene is TRBV4-1, the J gene TRBJ2-7, with 9 bases fitting TRBD1. Germline V gives CDR1 MGHRA, CDR2 YSYEKL. The CDR3 sequence is 16 residues long. The V gene end was trimmed by 1 base and the J gene end by 1 base; junction bases not matched to a gene: 5. The CDR3, as DNA: TGCGCCAGCAGCCAAGGGGGTGGACAGGGGTCCTACGAGCAGTACTTC. This encodes CASSQGGGQGSYEQYF.

Ten or more counts support this clonotype. For the CDR3, the DNA is TGTGCCAGCAGTTTGGGAGGCAGGGGAAAAGAGACCCAGTACTTC. Protein sequence: CASSLGGRGKETQYF. This chain links TRBV12-3 or TRBV12-4 with TRBJ2-5, with D possibly called TRBD1 or TRBD2 (6 bases each). The CDR3 sequence is 15 residues long. V gave up 3 bases and J gave up 3 bases, with 14 bases separating them.

This clonotype turned up a few times. The chain carries TRBV4-2 and TRBJ1-1, with D possibly being TRBD1 (5 bases). Germline-derived CDR1 and CDR2 are LGHNA and YNFKEQ. The CDR3 runs 16 residues. Trimming stripped 2 bases from V and 4 bases from J, with 17 bases between. The CDR3 spells CASSQNRRAGGTEAFF. The CDR3 nucleotides read TGTGCCAGCAGCCAAAACCGGAGGGCGGGGGGCACTGAAGCTTTCTTT.

This clonotype was counted many times. J is TRBJ2-6 and V is TRBV24-1; unclear D gene. CDR3 length: 15 residues. The V end was cut by 6 bases, the J end by 0 bases, with 8 bases between. Germline V lookup: CDR1 KGHDR, CDR2 SFDVKD. CDR3 DNA sequence: TGTGCCACCAGTAACCCGACCTCTGGGGCCAACGTCCTGACTTTC. It encodes CATSNPTSGANVLTF.

This clonotype was observed many times. The genes are TRBV29-1 and TRBJ2-2; possibly TRBD1 for D (6 bases). Between the trimmed V and J ends, which lost 4 bases and 8 bases, there was a span of 17 bases. The CDR3 contains 14 residues. Germline values: CDR1 SQVTM, CDR2 ANQGSEA. The CDR3, as DNA: TGCAGCGTTGTACGGGACACGGTCCCGGGGGAGCTGTTTTTT. It yields the protein CSVVRDTVPGELFF.

This clonotype came up a few times. The V call is TRBV20-1, the J call TRBJ2-3; TRBD2 matches at 14 bases. The CDR3 spans 19 residues. The ends lost 3 bases at V and 6 bases at J; junction bases unmatched: 17. In germline, CDR1 is DFQATT, CDR2 SNEGSKA (reference sequence). CDR3 protein: CSASPRTSGGSAFRDTQYF. The CDR3 DNA reads as TGCAGTGCTAGTCCTCGGACTAGCGGGGGGTCGGCTTTTCGGGATACGCAGTATTTT.

The rearrangement links TRBV5-4 to TRBJ2-3, with 11 bases matching TRBD1. Germline CDR1 reads SGHNT; CDR2 reads YYREEE (reference sequence). V dropped 4 bases and J dropped 14; count of bases not matched to a gene: 9. This CDR3 contains 13 residues. CDR3 bases: TGTGCCAGCAGCCTCAGATGGACAGGGGGCTGGTATTTT. Translating it yields CASSLRWTGGWYF.

This clonotype was counted between two and nine times. An end of the junction does not agree with germline; a read error may underlie this. The chain combines TRBV4-1 with TRBJ2-6; 10 bases fit TRBD1. CDR3 size: 16 residues. Germline V lookup: CDR1 MGHRA, CDR2 YSYEKL. The CDR3, as DNA: TGCGCCAGCAGCCCGGGACAGGGGTCTGGGGCCAACGCCCTGACTTTC. Residues: CASSPGQGSGANALTF.

This clonotype was detected ten times or more. V gene TRBV28 combines with J gene TRBJ1-2, with D possibly TRBD1 on 6 matching bases. CDR3 length: 13 residues. The germline V and J ends were trimmed by 3 bases and 5 bases, with 10 bases remaining between them. Germline loops: CDR1 MDHEN, CDR2 SYDVKM. The CDR3 loop reads CASSFPGVYGYTF. The CDR3 DNA is TGTGCCAGCAGTTTCCCAGGGGTTTATGGCTACACCTTC.

This clonotype occurred a few times. A much larger clone is a single base away; this may be a read error. The gene calls are TRBV20-1 and TRBJ2-3, with D uncertain. The germline V gene encodes CDR1 DFQATT and CDR2 SNEGSKA (reference sequence). V shed 6 bases and J shed 8 bases, with 21 bases lying between them. The CDR3 sequence is 14 residues long. CDR3 bases: TGCAGTGCAGCCCAGCCACGGGCTTTGGGTACGCAGTATTTT. This translates into CSAAQPRALGTQYF.

The sample holds many counts of this clonotype. V usage is TRBV28 and J usage is TRBJ1-6; no definite D call. This CDR3 contains 14 residues. V dropped 2 bases and J dropped 10 bases, with 12 bases sitting between them. Germline CDR1 reads MDHEN; CDR2 reads SYDVKM. The CDR3 sequence is CASSLAGSRSPLHF. The CDR3 DNA reads as TGTGCCAGCAGTTTAGCGGGGTCTCGATCACCCCTCCACTTT.

This clonotype was observed many times. The genes are TRBV7-8 and TRBJ2-3; 7 nucleotides agree with TRBD2. CDR1 SGHVS and CDR2 FQNEAQ come from the germline V gene. J lost 3 bases, V lost 6 bases, and 6 bases had no gene match. The CDR3 sequence is 14 residues long. CDR3 residues: CASSWGGPTDTQYF. DNA of the CDR3: TGTGCCAGCAGTTGGGGGGGTCCGACAGATACGCAGTATTTT.

The CDR3 reads CASSFGTIGTDTQYF. CDR3 nucleotides: TGTGCCAGCAGTTTTGGGACTATAGGCACAGATACGCAGTATTTT. The chain has TRBV12-3 or TRBV12-4 and TRBJ2-3, with TRBD2 identical over 7 bases. Trimming cost V 3 bases and J 1 base; bases outside gene matches: 4. This CDR3 is 15 amino acids long.

V and J are TRBV5-1 and TRBJ2-1; D tentatively fits TRBD1 or TRBD2 (5 bases each). Trimming pared 4 bases from V and 3 bases from J, leaving 17 bases between. CDR3 size: 16 residues. Germline V gene sequence: CDR1 SGHRS, CDR2 YFSETQ. CDR3 loop: CASSEGTGRYYNEQFF. The CDR3 bases are TGCGCCAGCAGCGAAGGGACGGGGCGATACTACAATGAGCAGTTCTTC.

This clonotype was found many times. J is TRBJ1-4 and V is TRBV20-1; D unclear. CDR3 length: 13 residues. In germline, CDR1 is DFQATT, CDR2 SNEGSKA (reference sequence). Trimming shortened V by 5 bases and J by 8 bases, and 15 bases separated the two germline ends. DNA of the CDR3: TGCAGTGCTGTACACTCTCTACGGGAAAAACTGTTTTTT. Amino acid sequence: CSAVHSLREKLFF.

Comment on this clonotype: The junction and the germline gene differ at one end; a read error may be behind it. The chain recombines TRBV7-7 with TRBJ2-7, with D possibly being TRBD2 (5 bases). Germline-derived CDR1 and CDR2 are SSHAT and FNYEAQ (reference sequence). This CDR3 has 13 residues. The CDR3, as DNA: TGTGCTAGCAGCTCGAGGACTGACTACGAGCAGTACTTC. Its protein is CASSSRTDYEQYF. The variable domain in full, with the rest retrieved from reference TRBV7-7 and TRBJ2-7, is GAGVSQSPRYKVTKRGQDVTLRCDPISSHATLYWYQQALGQGPEFLTYFNYEAQPDKSGLPSDRFSAERPEGSISTLTIQRTEQRDSAMYRCASSSRTDYEQYFGPGTRLTVT.

This clonotype was picked up many times. The V call is TRBV7-2, the J call TRBJ1-1; the match to TRBD1 covers 9 bases. The V and J ends lost 8 bases and 3 bases, in that order; junction bases with no gene match: 4. The germline V gene encodes CDR1 SGHTA and CDR2 FQGNSA. The CDR3 loop spans 13 amino acids. The CDR3 DNA reads TGTGCCAGCCGGGACAGGGTGTACACTGAAGCTTTCTTT. It codes for CASRDRVYTEAFF.

This clonotype was observed at least ten times. The chain links TRBV27 to TRBJ1-2; D gene uncertain. Germline V gene sequence: CDR1 MNHEY, CDR2 SMNVEV (reference sequence). CDR3 size: 15 residues. V was trimmed by 1 base and J by 7 bases, leaving 16 bases between them. DNA for the CDR3: TGTGCCAGCAGTTTATTCGGCACTCCCGGCGCTGGCTACACCTTC. This translates into CASSLFGTPGAGYTF.

This clonotype turned up a few times. The chain recombines TRBV5-1 with TRBJ2-1; the match to TRBD1 covers 9 bases. Germline-derived CDR1 and CDR2 are SGHRS and YFSETQ. Trimming removed 4 bases from V and 6 bases from J; junction bases left unmatched: 8. This CDR3 spans 15 amino acids. The CDR3 nucleotides are TGCGCCAGCAGCCTAAGGACAGGGGAGGGCAATGAGCAGTTCTTC. Its translation: CASSLRTGEGNEQFF.

The chain couples TRBV7-3 to TRBJ2-3; D is possibly TRBD2 (6 bases). There are 15 residues in the CDR3. V was clipped by 1 base and J by 2 bases, with 10 bases between them. Germline V CDR1 and CDR2: SGHTA, FQGTGA. In nucleotides, the CDR3 is TGTGCCAGCAGCTTAAGCGGGATCTCCACAGATACGCAGTATTTT. Encoded protein: CASSLSGISTDTQYF.

This clonotype was recorded at least ten times. V and J are TRBV9 and TRBJ1-1; TRBD1 aligns across 7 bases. After removal of 0 bases from V and 7 bases from J, the junction contained 9 bases not matched to a gene. This CDR3 has 15 amino acids. The germline gives CDR1 SGDLS, CDR2 YYNGEE. DNA of the CDR3: TGTGCCAGCAGCGTAGAGGGAGGGGGCAGTGATGAAGCTTTCTTT. It codes for CASSVEGGGSDEAFF.

This clonotype was detected many times. CDR3 in DNA: TGTGCCAGCCAGCGGACAGCTTTCACCCTCGAGCAGTACTTC. Its translation is CASQRTAFTLEQYF. The chain recombines TRBV2 with TRBJ2-7; D may be TRBD1 (6 bases). Per the germline V gene, CDR1 is SNHLY and CDR2 is FYNNEI. Trimming left V 8 bases short and J 6 bases short, with 20 bases between. This CDR3 region has 14 residues.

This clonotype has at least ten counts. This chain connects TRBV11-2 to TRBJ2-2; D unresolved. The CDR3 has 12 amino acids. Germline CDR1 reads SGHAT; CDR2 reads FQNNGV. The ends were cut back, 6 bases at V and 7 bases at J, with 9 bases in the middle. CDR3 DNA sequence: TGTGCCAGCAGATCGTACGGCGGGGAGCTGTTTTTT. Protein product: CASRSYGGELFF.

This clonotype was picked up many times. The gene calls are TRBV12-3 or TRBV12-4 and TRBJ2-6, with 7 bases that match TRBD2. V shed 6 bases, J shed 0 bases, and the junction held 8 bases outside the gene matches. The CDR3 is 17 amino acids. This CDR3 reads CASSVRGVNSGANVLTF. CDR3 nucleotide sequence: TGTGCCAGCAGCGTCCGGGGGGTCAACTCTGGGGCCAACGTCCTGACTTTC.

This clonotype was detected once. The CDR3 DNA is TGTGCCAGCTCACCTCCTAATCGACAGGGCCTAGCCACCGGGGAGCTGTTTTTT. As protein: CASSPPNRQGLATGELFF. This chain uses TRBV18 with TRBJ2-2; 7 positions agree with TRBD1. The junction had 14 bases not matched to a gene; V was cut back by 3 bases and J by 4 bases. This CDR3 region has 18 residues. Germline V gene sequence: CDR1 KGHSH, CDR2 LQKENI.